The clone carrying this TCR beta chain was recorded many times. The antigen remains unidentified. Clinical symptoms, serum thyroxine, TRAb, thyroid ultrasound and orbital computed tomography informed diagnoses. Researchers amplified the TCR beta CDR3 regions from RNA transcripts. HTBI primers drove first-round RT-PCR of the TCR CDR3. A single record per CDR3 protein comes from TCRdb applying MiXCR to the multiplex PCR reads. The repertoire holds about 350,000 distinct CDR3 sequences, with less than 20% as singletons. The CDR3 extends over 17 amino acids. Germline-derived CDR1 and CDR2 are LNHDA and SQIVND (reference sequence). V trimming: 2 bases; J trimming: 3 bases; junction bases outside the gene matches: 12. The sample belongs to a study of T cells in Graves' hyperthyroidism and ophthalmopathy. Study conclusions and caveats: A model of 13 V-J pairs discriminated ophthalmopathy from stable hyperthyroidism.

The sequencing sample was made of blood. The source is a woman aged 35 to 49 with Graves' ophthalmopathy. The chain is built from TRBV19 and TRBJ2-5; 7 nucleotides agree with TRBD2. CDR3 amino acids: CASSIIRQAGREETQYF. Written as DNA, the CDR3 is TGTGCCAGTAGTATAATCCGGCAAGCGGGAAGGGAAGAGACCCAGTACTTC.